The T cell receptor beta chain under discussion was sequenced for a study of T-cell memory formation after mild COVID-19. Study at large: Clusters of TCRs were largely donor specific. Whole-study results and caveats: Confirmation of SARS-CoV-2 specificity was lacking for second-wave clones peaking day 37. Clones that contracted from day 15 to 85 were balanced CD4/CD8, while later expanders leaned CD4+. CD4+ contracting clones were mainly CM and EM; CD8+ ones, EMRA.

Trimming took 2 bases from V and 3 from J; bases not matched to a gene: 0. This CDR3 is 13 amino acids long. Germline loops: CDR1 LGHNA, CDR2 YSLEER. This clonotype was found many times. The antigen remains undetermined. Using its own MiXCR run on the 5' RACE reads, TCRdb lists one record per CDR3 protein. This sample yields 200,000 to 250,000 distinct CDR3 sequences, of which 15% are seen a single time; around 2% belongs to the top ten. This chain joins TRBV4-3 and TRBJ2-7, with TRBD1 matching over 8 bases. The sequencing sample was made of PBMCs or a T cell subset sorted from them (not recorded which). The sequence was obtained from an adult woman who had mild COVID-19 (a few samples of this study predate the infection). Cell type and time point are not known. The CDR3 region is CASSQTGGYEQYF. The CDR3 DNA follows: TGCGCCAGCAGCCAAACAGGGGGCTACGAGCAGTACTTC.